The rows below give T cell receptor beta chains drawn from one sample of a study of blood T cell repertoires in COVID-19. The method was immunoSEQ multiplex PCR; TCRdb's version includes in-frame clones alone and lacks a portion of them. The sample yields about 180,000 clones, 83% seen once. The specimen sequenced was peripheral blood. These receptors were obtained from a human donor in a cohort sampled during active COVID-19. Each CDR3 is given with its conserved first and last residue. The order of the fields is clone size, D gene, J gene, V gene, CDR3 protein, CDR3 DNA. A D gene is named only where the DNA matches it firmly. Where a row states a size, it is once, few, many or the class of an expanded clone; other rows omit it.

clone size: -; D gene: TRBD2; J gene: TRBJ2-6; V gene: TRBV7-3; CDR3 protein: CASSLSSGSSGANVLTF; CDR3 DNA: TGTGCCAGCAGCTTGTCTAGCGGAAGCTCTGGGGCCAACGTCCTGACTTTC
clone size: -; D gene: -; J gene: TRBJ1-1; V gene: TRBV6-5; CDR3 protein: CASSYSRANTEAFF; CDR3 DNA: TGTGCCAGCAGTTACTCGAGAGCGAACACTGAAGCTTTCTTT
clone size: -; D gene: -; J gene: TRBJ2-7; V gene: TRBV12-3/TRBV12-4; CDR3 protein: CASNLQGSYEQYF; CDR3 DNA: TGTGCCAGCAACTTACAGGGCTCCTACGAGCAGTACTTC
clone size: -; D gene: TRBD2; J gene: TRBJ2-2; V gene: TRBV5-1; CDR3 protein: CASRRSGGTNTGELFF; CDR3 DNA: TGCGCCAGCAGACGCAGCGGGGGGACCAACACCGGGGAGCTGTTTTTT
clone size: -; D gene: TRBD2; J gene: TRBJ2-3; V gene: TRBV6-2/TRBV6-3; CDR3 protein: CASSYSPTSGGSTDTQYF; CDR3 DNA: TGTGCCAGCAGTTACTCGCCGACTAGCGGGGGGAGCACAGATACGCAGTATTTT
clone size: -; D gene: TRBD1; J gene: TRBJ2-7; V gene: TRBV27; CDR3 protein: CASRDRGDYEQYF; CDR3 DNA: TGTGCCAGCAGAGACAGGGGGGACTACGAGCAGTACTTC
clone size: -; D gene: -; J gene: TRBJ1-4; V gene: TRBV7-9; CDR3 protein: CASSQDSTNEKLFF; CDR3 DNA: TGTGCCAGCAGCCAAGACTCAACTAATGAAAAACTGTTTTTT
clone size: once; D gene: -; J gene: TRBJ2-7; V gene: TRBV11-2; CDR3 protein: CASSLNRVGLLEQYF; CDR3 DNA: TGTGCCAGCAGCTTAAACAGGGTGGGCCTCCTCGAGCAGTACTTC
clone size: -; D gene: -; J gene: TRBJ2-7; V gene: TRBV18; CDR3 protein: CASSSRFTVSYEQYF; CDR3 DNA: TGTGCCAGCTCATCCCGATTTACAGTTAGCTACGAGCAGTACTTC
clone size: -; D gene: TRBD1; J gene: TRBJ2-4; V gene: TRBV9; CDR3 protein: CASSVGTGSIQYF; CDR3 DNA: TGTGCCAGCAGCGTAGGGACAGGGTCCATTCAGTACTTC
clone size: -; D gene: TRBD1; J gene: TRBJ1-2; V gene: TRBV7-2; CDR3 protein: CASRRDRGGYGYTF; CDR3 DNA: TGTGCCAGCAGGCGAGACAGGGGCGGTTATGGCTACACCTTC
clone size: -; D gene: -; J gene: TRBJ2-1; V gene: TRBV27; CDR3 protein: CASSLSRAVGFNEQFF; CDR3 DNA: TGTGCCAGCAGTTTATCGAGAGCGGTGGGGTTCAATGAGCAGTTCTTC
clone size: -; D gene: TRBD1; J gene: TRBJ2-4; V gene: TRBV11-2; CDR3 protein: CASNQGAVNIQYF; CDR3 DNA: TGTGCCAGCAACCAGGGGGCTGTAAACATTCAGTACTTC
clone size: -; D gene: -; J gene: TRBJ2-1; V gene: TRBV5-1; CDR3 protein: CASREVGNNEQFF; CDR3 DNA: TGCGCCAGCAGGGAGGTCGGTAACAATGAGCAGTTCTTC
clone size: once; D gene: -; J gene: TRBJ2-3; V gene: TRBV20-1; CDR3 protein: CSASKGGQSTDTQYF; CDR3 DNA: TGCAGTGCTAGTAAGGGCGGGCAGAGCACAGATACGCAGTATTTT
clone size: -; D gene: -; J gene: TRBJ2-7; V gene: TRBV18; CDR3 protein: CASSPGAARTYEQYF; CDR3 DNA: TGTGCCAGCTCACCAGGGGCAGCCAGGACCTACGAGCAGTACTTC
clone size: few; D gene: TRBD1; J gene: TRBJ1-2; V gene: TRBV7-3; CDR3 protein: CASSQTGNYGYTF; CDR3 DNA: TGTGCCAGCAGTCAGACAGGGAATTATGGCTACACCTTC
clone size: -; D gene: -; J gene: TRBJ2-1; V gene: TRBV19; CDR3 protein: CASRRLSMDEQFF; CDR3 DNA: TGTGCCAGTAGGAGACTCAGCATGGATGAGCAGTTCTTC